This record covers a single T cell receptor beta chain. What it recognizes is unknown. These data originate in a study of graft-versus-host responses after intestinal transplantation. For the study at large: All of the recipients had induction that used anti-thymocyte globulin, then tacrolimus and steroids for two to four years. Study-level results: High graft-versus-host to host-versus-graft clonal ratios were seen in allografts of patients with graft-donor T cell macrochimerism. The study associated peak circulating GvH clone levels with early post-transplant HvG declines.

Assay used: immunoSEQ multiplex PCR; TCRdb lists only in-frame clones, some missing. The profile covers roughly 100,000 clones, with less than 90% appearing a single time and about 0.9% taken by the ten largest. The sample was unstimulated CD4+ T cells sorted from spleen or lymph node cells, taken before intestinal transplant. The TCR sequence derives from a human donor who received an intestinal transplant.

The CDR3 DNA reads TGTGCCACCAGCAGAGAGGCCAGGCCCGGGACAACCTATAATTCACCCCTCCACTTT. Its translation is CATSREARPGTTYNSPLHF. The chain combines TRBV15 with TRBJ1-6, with D maybe TRBD1 (6 bases). The CDR3 is 19 amino acids. Germline V gene sequence: CDR1 LNHNV, CDR2 YYDKDF (reference sequence). V dropped 0 bases and J dropped 2 bases, with 17 bases sitting between them.